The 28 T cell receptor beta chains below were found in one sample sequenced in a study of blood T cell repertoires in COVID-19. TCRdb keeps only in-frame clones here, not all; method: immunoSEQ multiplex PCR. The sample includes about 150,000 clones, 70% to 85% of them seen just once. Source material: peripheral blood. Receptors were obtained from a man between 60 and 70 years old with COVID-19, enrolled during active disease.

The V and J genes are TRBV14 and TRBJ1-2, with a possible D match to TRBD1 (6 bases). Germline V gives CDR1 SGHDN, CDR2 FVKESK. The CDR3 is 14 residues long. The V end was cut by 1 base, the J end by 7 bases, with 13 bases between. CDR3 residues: CASSQVQGWGGYTF. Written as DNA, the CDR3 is TGTGCCAGCAGCCAAGTACAGGGTTGGGGTGGCTACACCTTC.

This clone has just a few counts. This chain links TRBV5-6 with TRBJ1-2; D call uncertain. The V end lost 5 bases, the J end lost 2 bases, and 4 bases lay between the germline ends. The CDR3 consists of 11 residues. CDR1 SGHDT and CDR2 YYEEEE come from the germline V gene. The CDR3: CASSLNYGYTF. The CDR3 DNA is TGTGCCAGCAGTCTAAACTATGGCTACACCTTC.

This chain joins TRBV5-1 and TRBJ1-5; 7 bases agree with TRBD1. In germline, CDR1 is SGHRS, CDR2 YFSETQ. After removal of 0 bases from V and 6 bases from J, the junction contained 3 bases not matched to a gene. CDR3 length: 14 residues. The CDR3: CASSLGAGGQPQHF. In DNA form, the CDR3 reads TGCGCCAGCAGCTTGGGGGCAGGGGGTCAGCCCCAGCATTTT.

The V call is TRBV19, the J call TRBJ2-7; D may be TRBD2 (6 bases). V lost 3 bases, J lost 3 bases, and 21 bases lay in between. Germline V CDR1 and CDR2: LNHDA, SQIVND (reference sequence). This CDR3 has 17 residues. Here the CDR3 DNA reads TGTGCCAGTAGTATCAAACTTGGGGAGGTTATAAGCTACGAGCAGTACTTC. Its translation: CASSIKLGEVISYEQYF.

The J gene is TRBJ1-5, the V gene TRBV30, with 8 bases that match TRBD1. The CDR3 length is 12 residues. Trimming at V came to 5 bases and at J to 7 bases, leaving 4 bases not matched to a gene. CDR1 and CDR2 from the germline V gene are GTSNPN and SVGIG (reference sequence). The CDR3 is CAWQGAAQPQHF. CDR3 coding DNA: TGTGCCTGGCAGGGGGCTGCGCAGCCCCAGCATTTT.

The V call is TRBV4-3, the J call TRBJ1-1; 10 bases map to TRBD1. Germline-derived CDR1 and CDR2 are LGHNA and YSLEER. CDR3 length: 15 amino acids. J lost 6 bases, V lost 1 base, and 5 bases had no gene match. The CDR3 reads CASSQARDRGSEAFF. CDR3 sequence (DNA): TGCGCCAGCAGCCAAGCCCGGGACAGGGGTTCTGAAGCTTTCTTT.

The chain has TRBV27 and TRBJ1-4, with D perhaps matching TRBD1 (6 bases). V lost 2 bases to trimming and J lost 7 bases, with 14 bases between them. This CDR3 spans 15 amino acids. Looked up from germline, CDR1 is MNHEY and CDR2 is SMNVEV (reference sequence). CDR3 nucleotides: TGTGCCAGCAGTTTAGGTTTAACAGGGAGTGAAAAACTGTTTTTT. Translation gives CASSLGLTGSEKLFF.

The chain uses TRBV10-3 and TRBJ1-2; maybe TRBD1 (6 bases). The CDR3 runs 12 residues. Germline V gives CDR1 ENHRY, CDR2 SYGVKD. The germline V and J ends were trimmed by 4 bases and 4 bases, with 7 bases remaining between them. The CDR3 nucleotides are TGTGCCATCAGTGGGGACACCTATGGCTACACCTTC. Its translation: CAISGDTYGYTF.

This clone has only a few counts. CDR3 in amino acids: CASSSTGTGGYEQYF. The CDR3 nucleotides are TGTGCCAGCAGCTCGACCGGGACAGGGGGCTACGAGCAGTACTTC. V is TRBV7-9 and J is TRBJ2-7, with 11 nucleotides matching TRBD1. This CDR3 is 15 amino acids long. From germline, CDR1 is SEHNR and CDR2 FQNEAQ (reference sequence). V dropped 4 bases and J dropped 3; count of bases not matched to a gene: 5.

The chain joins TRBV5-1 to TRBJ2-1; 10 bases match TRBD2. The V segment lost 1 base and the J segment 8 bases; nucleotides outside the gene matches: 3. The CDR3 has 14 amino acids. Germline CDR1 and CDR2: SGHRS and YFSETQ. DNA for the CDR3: TGCGCCAGCAGCTTGAGCGGGAGGGCCGATGAGCAGTTCTTC. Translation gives CASSLSGRADEQFF.

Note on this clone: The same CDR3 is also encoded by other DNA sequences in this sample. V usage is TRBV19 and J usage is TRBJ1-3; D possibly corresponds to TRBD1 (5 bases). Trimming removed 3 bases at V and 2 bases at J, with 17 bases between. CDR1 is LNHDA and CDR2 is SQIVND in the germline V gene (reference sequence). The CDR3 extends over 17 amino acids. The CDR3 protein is CASSMKGGAKPGNTIYF. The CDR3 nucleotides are TGTGCCAGTAGTATGAAGGGTGGGGCCAAACCTGGAAACACCATATATTTT.

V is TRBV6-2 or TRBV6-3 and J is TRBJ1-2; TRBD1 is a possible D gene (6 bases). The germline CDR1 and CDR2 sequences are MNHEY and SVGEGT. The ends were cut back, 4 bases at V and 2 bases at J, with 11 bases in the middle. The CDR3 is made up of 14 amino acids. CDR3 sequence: CASSFGQKNYGYTF. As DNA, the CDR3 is TGTGCCAGCAGTTTCGGACAGAAGAACTATGGCTACACCTTC.

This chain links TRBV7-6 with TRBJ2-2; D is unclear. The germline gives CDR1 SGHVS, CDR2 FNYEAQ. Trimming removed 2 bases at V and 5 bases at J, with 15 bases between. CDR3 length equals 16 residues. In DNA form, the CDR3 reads TGTGCCAGCAGCTTAAGGTCTAGTCGGGTTACCGGGGAGCTGTTTTTT. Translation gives CASSLRSSRVTGELFF.

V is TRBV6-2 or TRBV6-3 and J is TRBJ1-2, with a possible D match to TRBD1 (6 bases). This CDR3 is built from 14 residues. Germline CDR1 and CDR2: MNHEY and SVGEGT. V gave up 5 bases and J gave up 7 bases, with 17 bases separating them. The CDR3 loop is CASSPRQALAGYTF. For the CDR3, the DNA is TGTGCCAGCAGTCCCCGACAGGCGTTGGCTGGCTACACCTTC.

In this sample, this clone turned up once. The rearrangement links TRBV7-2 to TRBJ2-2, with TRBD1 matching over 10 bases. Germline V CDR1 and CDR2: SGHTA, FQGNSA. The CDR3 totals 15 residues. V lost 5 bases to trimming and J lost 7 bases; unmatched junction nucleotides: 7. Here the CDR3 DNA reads TGTGCCAGCAGCCAGACAGGGGGCGCGGGCGGGGAGCTGTTTTTT. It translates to CASSQTGGAGGELFF.

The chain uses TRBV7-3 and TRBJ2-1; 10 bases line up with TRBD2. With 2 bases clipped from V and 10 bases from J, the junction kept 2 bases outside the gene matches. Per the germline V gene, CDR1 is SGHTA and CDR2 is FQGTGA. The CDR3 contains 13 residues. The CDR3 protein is CASSLEREGEQFF. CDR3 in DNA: TGTGCCAGCAGCTTAGAGCGGGAGGGGGAGCAGTTCTTC.

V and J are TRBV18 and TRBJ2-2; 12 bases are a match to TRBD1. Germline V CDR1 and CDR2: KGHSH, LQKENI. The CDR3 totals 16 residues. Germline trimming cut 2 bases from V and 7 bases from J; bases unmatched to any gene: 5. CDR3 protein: CASSPAGQGAVGELFF. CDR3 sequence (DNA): TGTGCCAGCTCACCAGCGGGACAGGGGGCTGTCGGGGAGCTGTTTTTT.

In DNA form, the CDR3 reads TGTGCCAGCAGCTTAGTCGGCATAGCTTCTGGAAACACCATATATTTT. Residues: CASSLVGIASGNTIYF. The chain recombines TRBV7-2 with TRBJ1-3; D is unclear. Germline assignment: CDR1 SGHTA and CDR2 FQGNSA. CDR3 length: 16 amino acids. V was trimmed by 1 base and J by 1 base, leaving 11 bases between them. Supplemented by reference TRBV7-2 and TRBJ1-3, the full variable domain reads GAGVSQSPSNKVTEKGKDVELRCDPISGHTALYWYRQSLGQGLEFLIYFQGNSAPDKSGLPSDRFSAERTGGSVSTLTIQRTQQEDSAVYLCASSLVGIASGNTIYFGEGSWLTVV.

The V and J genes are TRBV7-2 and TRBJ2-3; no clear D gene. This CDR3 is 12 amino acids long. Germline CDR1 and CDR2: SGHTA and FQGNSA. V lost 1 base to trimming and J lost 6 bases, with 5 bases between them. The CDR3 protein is CASSLVEDTQYF. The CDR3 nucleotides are TGTGCCAGCAGCTTAGTTGAGGATACGCAGTATTTT.

The CDR3 nucleotides read TGTGCCAGCAGTCCAAGCACAGGGGGGTATGGGTATGGCTACACCTTC. It codes for CASSPSTGGYGYGYTF. The rearrangement joins TRBV28 to TRBJ1-2, with TRBD1 matching over 8 bases. The CDR3 runs to 16 residues. Germline V lookup: CDR1 MDHEN, CDR2 SYDVKM. Trimming removed 5 bases from V and 5 bases from J; junction bases left unmatched: 13.

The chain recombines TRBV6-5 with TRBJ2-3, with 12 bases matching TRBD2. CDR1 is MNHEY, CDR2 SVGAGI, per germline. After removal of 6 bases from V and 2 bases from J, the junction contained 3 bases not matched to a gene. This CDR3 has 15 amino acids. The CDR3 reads CASSTSGGPTDTQYF. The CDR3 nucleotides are TGTGCCAGCAGCACTAGCGGGGGGCCCACAGATACGCAGTATTTT.

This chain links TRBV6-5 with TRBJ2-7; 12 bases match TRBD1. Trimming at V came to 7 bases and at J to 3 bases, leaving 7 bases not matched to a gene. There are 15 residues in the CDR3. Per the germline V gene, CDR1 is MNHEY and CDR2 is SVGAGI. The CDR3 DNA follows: TGTGCCAGCACCCCGGGACAGGGGGCTATCTACGAGCAGTACTTC. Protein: CASTPGQGAIYEQYF.

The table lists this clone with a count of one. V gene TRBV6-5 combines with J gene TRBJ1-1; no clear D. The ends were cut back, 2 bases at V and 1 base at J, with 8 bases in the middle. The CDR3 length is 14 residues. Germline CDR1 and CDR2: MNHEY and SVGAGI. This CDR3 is CASSYGEANTEAFF. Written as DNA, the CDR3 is TGTGCCAGCAGTTACGGTGAGGCGAACACTGAAGCTTTCTTT.

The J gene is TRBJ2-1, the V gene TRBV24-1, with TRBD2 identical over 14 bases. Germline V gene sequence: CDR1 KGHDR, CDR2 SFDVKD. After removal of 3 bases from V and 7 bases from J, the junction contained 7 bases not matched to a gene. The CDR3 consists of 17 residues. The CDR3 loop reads CATSDAGLAGVLNEQFF. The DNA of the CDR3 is TGTGCCACCAGTGATGCGGGACTAGCGGGAGTCCTAAATGAGCAGTTCTTC.

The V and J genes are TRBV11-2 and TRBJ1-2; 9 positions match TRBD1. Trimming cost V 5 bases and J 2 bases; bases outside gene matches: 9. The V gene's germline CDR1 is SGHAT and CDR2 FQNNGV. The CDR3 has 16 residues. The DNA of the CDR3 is TGTGCCAGCAGCACGAGGACAGGGGACGGGAACTATGGCTACACCTTC. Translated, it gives CASSTRTGDGNYGYTF.

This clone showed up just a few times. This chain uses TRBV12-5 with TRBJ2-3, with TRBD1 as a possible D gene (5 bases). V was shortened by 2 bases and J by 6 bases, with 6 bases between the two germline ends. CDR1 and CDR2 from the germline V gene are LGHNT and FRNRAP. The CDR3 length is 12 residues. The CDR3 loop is CASGLRGDTQYF. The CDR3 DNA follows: TGTGCTAGTGGTTTGAGGGGTGATACGCAGTATTTT.

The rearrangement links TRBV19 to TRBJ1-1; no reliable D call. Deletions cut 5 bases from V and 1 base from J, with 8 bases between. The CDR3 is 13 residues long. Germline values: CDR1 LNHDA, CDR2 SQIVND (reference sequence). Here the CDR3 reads CASSSVSNTEAFF. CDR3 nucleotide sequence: TGTGCCAGTAGTTCGGTCTCGAACACTGAAGCTTTCTTT.

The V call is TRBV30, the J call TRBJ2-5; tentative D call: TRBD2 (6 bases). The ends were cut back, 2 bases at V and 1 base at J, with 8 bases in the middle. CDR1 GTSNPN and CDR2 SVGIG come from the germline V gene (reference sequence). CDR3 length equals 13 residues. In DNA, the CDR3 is TGTGCCTGGAGTTCGGGACTCCAAGAGACCCAGTACTTC. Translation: CAWSSGLQETQYF.